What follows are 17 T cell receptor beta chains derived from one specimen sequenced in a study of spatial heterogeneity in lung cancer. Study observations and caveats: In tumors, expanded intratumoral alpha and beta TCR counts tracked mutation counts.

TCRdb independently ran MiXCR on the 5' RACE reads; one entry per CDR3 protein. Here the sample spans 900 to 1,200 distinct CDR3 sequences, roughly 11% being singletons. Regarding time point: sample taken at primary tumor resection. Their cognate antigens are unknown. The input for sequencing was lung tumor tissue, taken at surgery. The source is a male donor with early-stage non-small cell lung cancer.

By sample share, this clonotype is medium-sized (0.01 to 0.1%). CDR3 in amino acids: CASTRTSEDTQYF. DNA of the CDR3: TGTGCCAGCACCCGGACCTCCGAGGATACGCAGTATTTT. This chain joins TRBV27 and TRBJ2-3; no firm D call. The CDR3 is made up of 13 amino acids. In germline, CDR1 is MNHEY, CDR2 SMNVEV (reference sequence). V was clipped by 7 bases and J by 6 bases, with 14 bases between them.

In nucleotides, the CDR3 is TGTGCCAGCAGTCCTAGCGGCACAGATACGCAGTATTTT. Translated, it gives CASSPSGTDTQYF. J is TRBJ2-3 and V is TRBV12-3 or TRBV12-4, with D perhaps matching TRBD2 (6 bases). Deletions cut 5 bases from V and 1 base from J, with 7 bases between. The CDR3 is made up of 13 amino acids.

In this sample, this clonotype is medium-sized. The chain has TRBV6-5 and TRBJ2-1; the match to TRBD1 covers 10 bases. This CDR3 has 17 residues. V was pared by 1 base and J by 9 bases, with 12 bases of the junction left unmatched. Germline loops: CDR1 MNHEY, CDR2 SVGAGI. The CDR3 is CASSYYRGDRGDGEQFF. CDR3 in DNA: TGTGCCAGCAGTTACTATAGAGGGGACAGGGGAGACGGTGAGCAGTTCTTC.

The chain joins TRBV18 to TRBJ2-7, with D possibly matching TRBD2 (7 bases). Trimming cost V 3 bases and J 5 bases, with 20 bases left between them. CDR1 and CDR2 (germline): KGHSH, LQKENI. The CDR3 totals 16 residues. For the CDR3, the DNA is TGTGCCAGCTCACCTACCACGGGGGGCGCGTCCCACGAGCAGTACTTC. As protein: CASSPTTGGASHEQYF. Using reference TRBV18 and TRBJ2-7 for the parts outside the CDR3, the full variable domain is NAGVMQNPRHLVRRRGQEARLRCSPMKGHSHVYWYRQLPEEGLKFMVYLQKENIIDESGMPKERFSAEFPKEGPSILRIQQVVRGDSAAYFCASSPTTGGASHEQYFGPGTRLTVT.

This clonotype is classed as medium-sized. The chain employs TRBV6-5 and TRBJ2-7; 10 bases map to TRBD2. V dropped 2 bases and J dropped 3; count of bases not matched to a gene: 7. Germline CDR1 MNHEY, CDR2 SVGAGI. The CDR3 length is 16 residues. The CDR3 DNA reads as TGTGCCAGCAGTTACATCCTGACTAGCGGGCACTACGAGCAGTACTTC. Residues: CASSYILTSGHYEQYF.

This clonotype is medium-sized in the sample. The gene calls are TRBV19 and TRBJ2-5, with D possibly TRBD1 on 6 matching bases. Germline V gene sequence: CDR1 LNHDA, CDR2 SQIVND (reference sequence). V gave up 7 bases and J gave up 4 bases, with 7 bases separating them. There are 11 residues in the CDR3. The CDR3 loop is CASTRGETQYF. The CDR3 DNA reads TGTGCCAGTACCAGGGGAGAGACCCAGTACTTC.

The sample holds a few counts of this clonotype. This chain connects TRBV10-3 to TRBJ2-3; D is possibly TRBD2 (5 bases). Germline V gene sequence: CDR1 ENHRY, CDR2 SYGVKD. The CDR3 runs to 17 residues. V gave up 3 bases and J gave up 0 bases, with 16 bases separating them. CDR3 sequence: CAISEDSPEASTDTQYF. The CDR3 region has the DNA TGTGCCATCAGTGAAGATTCTCCGGAGGCCAGCACAGATACGCAGTATTTT.

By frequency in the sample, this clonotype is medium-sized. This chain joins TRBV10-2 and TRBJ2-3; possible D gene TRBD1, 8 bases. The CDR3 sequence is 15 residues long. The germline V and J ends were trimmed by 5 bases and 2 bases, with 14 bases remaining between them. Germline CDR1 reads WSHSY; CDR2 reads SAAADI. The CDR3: CASSPTGGVTDTQYF. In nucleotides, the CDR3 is TGCGCCAGCAGTCCAACAGGGGGGGTCACAGATACGCAGTATTTT.

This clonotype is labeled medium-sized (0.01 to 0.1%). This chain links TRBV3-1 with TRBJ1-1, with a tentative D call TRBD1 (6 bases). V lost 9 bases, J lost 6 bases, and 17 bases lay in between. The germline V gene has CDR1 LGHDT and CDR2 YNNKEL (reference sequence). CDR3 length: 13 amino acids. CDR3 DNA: TGTGCCAGTTCAACCCTGGGACATCCTGAAGCTTTCTTT. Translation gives CASSTLGHPEAFF.

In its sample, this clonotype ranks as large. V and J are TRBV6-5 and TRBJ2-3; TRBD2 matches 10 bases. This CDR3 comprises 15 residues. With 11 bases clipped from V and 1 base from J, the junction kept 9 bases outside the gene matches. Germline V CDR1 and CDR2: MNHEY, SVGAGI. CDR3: CAGYLLAGCTDTQYF. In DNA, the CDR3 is TGTGCCGGATACTTACTAGCGGGATGCACAGATACGCAGTATTTT.

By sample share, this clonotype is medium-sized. In DNA, the CDR3 is TGCAGTGCCGTACCCATCCAGTTGGGCGGAAACACCATATATTTT. Translated: CSAVPIQLGGNTIYF. The chain uses TRBV20-1 and TRBJ1-3; D is unresolved. This CDR3 has 15 amino acids. Germline assignment: CDR1 DFQATT and CDR2 SNEGSKA (reference sequence). Trimming cost V 6 bases and J 4 bases, with 19 bases left between them.

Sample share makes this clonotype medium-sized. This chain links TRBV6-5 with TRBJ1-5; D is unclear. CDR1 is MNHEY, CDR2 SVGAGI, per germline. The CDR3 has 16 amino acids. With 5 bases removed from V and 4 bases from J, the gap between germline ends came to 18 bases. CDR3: CASSPWTRGENQPQHF. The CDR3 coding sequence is TGTGCCAGCAGTCCCTGGACTCGGGGAGAAAATCAGCCCCAGCATTTT.

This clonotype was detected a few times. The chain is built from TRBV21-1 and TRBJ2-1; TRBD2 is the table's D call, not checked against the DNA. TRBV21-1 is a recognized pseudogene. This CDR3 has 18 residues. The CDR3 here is CASSSEVSAGLSYNEQFF. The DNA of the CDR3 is TGTGCCAGCAGCTCCGAGGTGTCGGCGGGACTCTCCTACAATGAGCAGTTCTTC.

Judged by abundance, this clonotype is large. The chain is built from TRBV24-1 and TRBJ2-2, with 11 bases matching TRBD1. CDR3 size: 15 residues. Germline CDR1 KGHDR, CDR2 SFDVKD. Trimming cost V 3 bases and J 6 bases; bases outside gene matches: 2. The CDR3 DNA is TGTGCCACCAGTGATCCGGGACAGGGGGCCGGGGAGCTGTTTTTT. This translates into CATSDPGQGAGELFF.

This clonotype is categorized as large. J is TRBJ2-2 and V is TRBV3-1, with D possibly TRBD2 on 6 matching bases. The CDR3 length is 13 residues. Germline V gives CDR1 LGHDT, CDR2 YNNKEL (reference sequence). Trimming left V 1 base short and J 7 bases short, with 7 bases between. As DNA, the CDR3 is TGTGCCAGCAGCCAAGCGGGGGTCGGGGAGCTGTTTTTT. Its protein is CASSQAGVGELFF.

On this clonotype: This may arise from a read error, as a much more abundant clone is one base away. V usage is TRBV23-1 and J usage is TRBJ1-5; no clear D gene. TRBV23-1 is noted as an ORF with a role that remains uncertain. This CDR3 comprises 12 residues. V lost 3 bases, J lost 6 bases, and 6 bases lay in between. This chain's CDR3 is CASSHRCQPQHF. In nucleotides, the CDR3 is TGCGCCAGCAGTCACCGGTGTCAGCCCCAGCATTTT.

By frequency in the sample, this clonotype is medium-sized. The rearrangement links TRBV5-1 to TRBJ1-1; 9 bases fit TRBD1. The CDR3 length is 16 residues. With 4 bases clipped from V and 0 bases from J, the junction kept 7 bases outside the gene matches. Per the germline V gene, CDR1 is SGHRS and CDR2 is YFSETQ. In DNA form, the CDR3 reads TGCGCCAGCAGCGGCGGGACAGGGAGGATGAACACTGAAGCTTTCTTT. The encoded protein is CASSGGTGRMNTEAFF.